One and the same sample provided the 5 T cell receptor beta chains below, sequenced in a study of blood T cell repertoires in COVID-19 (dated by TCRdb to the early 2020s). Receptor amplification or capture employed the immunoSEQ multiplex PCR assay. Not all clones reach the TCRdb copy of this immuneACCESS table, which keeps in-frame sequences only. Checked studies attribute under half of the gap to unresolved V genes and leave the rest unexplained. This sample gives about 200,000 clones in total; roughly 86% of them show up just once. The top ten hold around 6% of the sample. The sample consisted of PBMCs or T cells enriched from blood (not recorded which). These receptors were collected from a man between 40 and 49 years old with acute COVID-19.

This rearrangement joins TRBV9 to TRBJ2-1; 7 bases agree with TRBD1. The V gene's germline CDR1 is SGDLS and CDR2 YYNGEE. Germline trimming cut 1 base from V and 9 bases from J; bases unmatched to any gene: 7. This CDR3 comprises 14 residues. The CDR3 spells CASSVTGQVSEQFF. In DNA form, the CDR3 reads TGTGCCAGCAGCGTAACTGGACAGGTCTCTGAGCAGTTCTTC.

The genes are TRBV27 and TRBJ1-2; D is perhaps TRBD1 (5 bases). The length of the CDR3 is 14 residues. Germline loops: CDR1 MNHEY, CDR2 SMNVEV (reference sequence). Trimming cost V 0 bases and J 4 bases, with 9 bases left between them. The CDR3 nucleotides are TGTGCCAGCAGTTTATCGGCAGGGCCCTATGGCTACACCTTC. As protein: CASSLSAGPYGYTF.

The chain combines TRBV18 with TRBJ1-2; no clear D. CDR1 and CDR2 from the germline V gene are KGHSH and LQKENI. The V end was cut by 3 bases, the J end by 6 bases, with 8 bases between. CDR3 size: 12 residues. The CDR3 nucleotides read TGTGCCAGCTCACCTGAGGAGGATGGCTACACCTTC. Translated: CASSPEEDGYTF. Using reference TRBV18 and TRBJ1-2 for the parts outside the CDR3, the full variable domain is NAGVMQNPRHLVRRRGQEARLRCSPMKGHSHVYWYRQLPEEGLKFMVYLQKENIIDESGMPKERFSAEFPKEGPSILRIQQVVRGDSAAYFCASSPEEDGYTFGSGTRLTVV.

This rearrangement joins TRBV28 to TRBJ2-1, with D hard to call. With 5 bases removed from V and 9 bases from J, the gap between germline ends came to 17 bases. The germline V gene has CDR1 MDHEN and CDR2 SYDVKM. The CDR3 covers 14 residues. The CDR3 reads CASSQPSYFGEQFF. DNA of the CDR3: TGTGCCAGCAGTCAACCATCCTATTTCGGTGAGCAGTTCTTC.

The rearrangement uses TRBV7-9 and TRBJ2-7, with 11 bases identical to TRBD2. Germline values: CDR1 SEHNR, CDR2 FQNEAQ (reference sequence). V dropped 5 bases and J dropped 3; count of bases not matched to a gene: 0. There are 13 residues in the CDR3. The CDR3 reads CASSGTSGYEQYF. The CDR3 DNA reads TGTGCCAGCAGCGGGACTAGCGGCTACGAGCAGTACTTC.